This is a list of T cell receptor beta chains from one sample in a study of shared clonotypes between healthy human individuals. Produced via immunoSEQ multiplex PCR; TCRdb's table is partial and in-frame only. The table shows around 1.9 million clones, with around 93% occurring only once. Sequenced sample: naive CD8+ T cells from PBMCs. These receptor sequences come from a man in his late teens or twenties in good health. Some clones in this sample may be carry-over from other donors' samples. Both conserved end residues are part of each CDR3. The order of the fields is D gene, clone size, V gene, J gene, CDR3 protein, CDR3 DNA. D genes are given only for firm matches. Clone size is stated in some rows and not others, as once, few, many or a class when expanded.

>TRBD1|-|TRBV7-9|TRBJ1-1
CASSPRTGMFTEAFF
TGTGCCAGCAGCCCCAGGACAGGGATGTTCACTGAAGCTTTCTTT
>-|-|TRBV11-3|TRBJ2-5
CASSLAGRTQETQYF
TGTGCCAGCAGCTTAGCGGGGCGGACTCAAGAGACCCAGTACTTC
>TRBD1|-|TRBV15|TRBJ1-4
CATSRDPHAEGAQDEKLFF
TGTGCCACCAGCAGAGACCCTCACGCCGAGGGGGCGCAAGATGAAAAACTGTTTTTT
>-|-|TRBV7-9|TRBJ2-7
CASSQTFWQGTYEQYF
TGTGCCAGCAGCCAAACGTTCTGGCAGGGTACCTACGAGCAGTACTTC
>-|-|TRBV7-3|TRBJ2-5
CASSVQGRETQYF
TGTGCCAGCAGCGTCCAGGGACGGGAGACCCAGTACTTC
>TRBD2|-|TRBV9|TRBJ2-7
CASSVGPGLGSYEQYF
TGTGCCAGCAGCGTAGGGCCGGGACTAGGCTCCTACGAGCAGTACTTC
>-|-|TRBV14|TRBJ2-1
CASSLGGQFPSGVNEQFF
TGTGCCAGCAGCCTGGGGGGACAATTTCCGAGCGGGGTAAATGAGCAGTTCTTC
>-|-|TRBV18|TRBJ1-1
CASSPIKDAALWNTEAFF
TGTGCCAGCTCCCCTATTAAGGACGCGGCACTCTGGAACACTGAAGCTTTCTTT
>TRBD2|-|TRBV27|TRBJ2-5
CASSPRGDSRWYF
TGTGCCAGCAGTCCCCGGGGGGATAGTCGCTGGTACTTC
>-|once|TRBV4-2|TRBJ2-3
CASSPRLSGGNTDTQYF
TGTGCCAGCAGCCCCAGACTCTCAGGGGGGAACACAGATACGCAGTATTTT
>TRBD2|few|TRBV10-3|TRBJ2-1
CAIWREDYNEQFF
TGTGCCATCTGGCGGGAGGACTACAATGAGCAGTTCTTC
>TRBD1|-|TRBV6-1|TRBJ2-7
CASSERDRGFYEQYF
TGTGCCAGCAGTGAAAGGGACAGGGGATTCTACGAGCAGTACTTC
>TRBD2|-|TRBV6-5|TRBJ2-3
CASSQTSGYTDTQYF
TGTGCCAGCAGTCAGACTAGCGGTTACACAGATACGCAGTATTTT
>TRBD1|-|TRBV7-9|TRBJ2-5
CASSPNDRGETQYF
TGTGCCAGCAGCCCGAACGACAGGGGGGAGACCCAGTACTTC
>-|-|TRBV25-1|TRBJ2-7
CASSVTNAYYEQYF
TGTGCCAGCAGTGTTACGAACGCGTACTACGAGCAGTACTTC
>TRBD2|-|TRBV7-8|TRBJ2-3
CASSFWTSGRPGADTQYF
TGTGCCAGCAGCTTTTGGACTAGCGGGAGACCCGGGGCAGATACGCAGTATTTT
>-|-|TRBV29-1|TRBJ2-7
CSVFLQGHEQYF
TGCAGCGTTTTTCTACAGGGACACGAGCAGTACTTC
>-|-|TRBV2|TRBJ2-1
CASSGIGNEQFF
TGTGCCAGCAGTGGAATAGGCAATGAGCAGTTCTTC
>-|-|TRBV4-1|TRBJ1-1
CASSQVGAGDTEAFF
TGCGCCAGCAGCCAAGTTGGGGCAGGGGACACTGAAGCTTTCTTT
>-|once|TRBV7-2|TRBJ2-3
CASGRRGDTQYF
TGTGCCAGCGGACGCAGGGGTGATACGCAGTATTTT
>-|-|TRBV7-2|TRBJ2-7
CASSLFGSSYEQYF
TGTGCCAGCAGCTTGTTTGGGAGCTCCTACGAGCAGTACTTC
>-|-|TRBV10-2|TRBJ1-2
CASSPQEVNYGYTF
TGCGCCAGCAGCCCACAGGAGGTTAACTATGGCTACACCTTC
>-|-|TRBV29-1|TRBJ1-1
CSEQTFTEAFF
TGCAGCGAGCAGACATTCACTGAAGCTTTCTTT
>-|-|TRBV18|TRBJ1-2
CASSPVGAVATLKIYGYTF
TGTGCCAGCTCACCGGTGGGTGCGGTGGCGACACTGAAGATTTATGGCTACACCTTC
>-|-|TRBV27|TRBJ2-3
CASNPSDGPTDTQYF
TGTGCCAGCAACCCTTCAGACGGACCCACAGATACGCAGTATTTT
>TRBD1|-|TRBV11-2|TRBJ2-7
CASSKYRGMGVEQYF
TGTGCCAGCAGCAAGTACAGGGGAATGGGCGTCGAGCAGTACTTC
>TRBD2|-|TRBV9|TRBJ2-2
CASSAGTSGRPGTGELFF
TGTGCCAGCAGCGCCGGGACTAGCGGGAGGCCGGGAACCGGGGAGCTGTTTTTT
>TRBD2|-|TRBV27|TRBJ2-3
CASSLASGRSDTQYF
TGTGCCAGCAGTTTGGCTAGCGGGAGGTCAGATACGCAGTATTTT
>TRBD1|-|TRBV10-3|TRBJ2-2
CATLTGKSPQTGELFF
TGTGCCACCCTGACAGGGAAAAGTCCCCAGACCGGGGAGCTGTTTTTT
>TRBD1|once|TRBV19|TRBJ2-7
CASSTGQGAYEQYF
TGTGCCAGTAGTACGGGACAGGGAGCCTACGAGCAGTACTTC
>-|-|TRBV19|TRBJ1-4
CASSILRQFNEKLFF
TGTGCCAGTAGTATCTTGCGACAGTTTAATGAAAAACTGTTTTTT
>TRBD1|-|TRBV9|TRBJ2-7
CASSAGTGDTYEQYF
TGTGCCAGCAGCGCAGGGACAGGGGATACCTACGAGCAGTACTTC
>TRBD2|-|TRBV11-3|TRBJ2-4
CASLTGLALRAAKNIQYF
TGTGCCAGCTTAACGGGACTAGCGCTCCGAGCTGCCAAAAACATTCAGTACTTC
>-|-|TRBV5-8|TRBJ1-5
CASSLDVWPQHF
TGTGCCAGCAGCCTCGATGTTTGGCCCCAGCATTTT
>-|-|TRBV10-3|TRBJ1-2
CAISEGQTYGYTF
TGTGCCATCAGTGAGGGTCAGACCTATGGCTACACCTTC
>TRBD2|-|TRBV7-7|TRBJ2-1
CASSSAGGAWNEQFF
TGTGCCAGCAGCTCAGCGGGAGGGGCCTGGAATGAGCAGTTCTTC
>-|-|TRBV6-1|TRBJ1-5
CASRRPAGGPQHF
TGTGCCAGCAGACGCCCCGCCGGCGGGCCCCAGCATTTT
>-|-|TRBV5-6|TRBJ2-7
CASSVGTPDEQYF
TGTGCCAGCAGCGTCGGGACTCCAGACGAGCAGTACTTC
>-|once|TRBV7-2|TRBJ2-7
CASSLSSLGEQYF
TGTGCCAGCAGCTTAAGTTCCTTGGGCGAGCAGTACTTC
>-|-|TRBV6-6|TRBJ1-1
CASSYSGEMNTEAFF
TGTGCCAGCAGTTATTCGGGGGAGATGAACACTGAAGCTTTCTTT
>TRBD1|-|TRBV19|TRBJ2-1
CASSMIGQGDNEQFF
TGTGCCAGTAGTATGATAGGACAGGGTGACAATGAGCAGTTCTTC